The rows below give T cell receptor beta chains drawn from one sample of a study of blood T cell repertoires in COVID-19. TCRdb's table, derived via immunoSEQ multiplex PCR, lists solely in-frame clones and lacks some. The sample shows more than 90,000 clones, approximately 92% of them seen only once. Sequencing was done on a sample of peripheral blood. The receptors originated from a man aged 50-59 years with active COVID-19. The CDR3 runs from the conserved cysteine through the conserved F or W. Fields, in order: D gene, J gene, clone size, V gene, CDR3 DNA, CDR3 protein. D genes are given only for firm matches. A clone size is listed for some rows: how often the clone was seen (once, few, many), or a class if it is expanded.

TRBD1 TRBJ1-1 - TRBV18 TGTGCCAGCTCAGCGACAGGGGGCATGGATGAAGCTTTCTTT CASSATGGMDEAFF
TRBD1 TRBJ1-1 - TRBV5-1 TGCGCCAGCAGCAAGGGACAGACACTAGCGAACACTGAAGCTTTCTTT CASSKGQTLANTEAFF
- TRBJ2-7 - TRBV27 TGTGCCAGCAGTTTATCGTTCGGGGAGGGGGGCGAGCAGTACTTC CASSLSFGEGGEQYF
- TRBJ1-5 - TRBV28 TGTGCCAGCAGTTTAGCCATAGGGGGTAATCAGCCCCAGCATTTT CASSLAIGGNQPQHF
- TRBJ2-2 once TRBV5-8 TGTGCCAGCAGCTTAAGAGGACAAAAAATAGGGGAGCTGTTTTTT CASSLRGQKIGELFF
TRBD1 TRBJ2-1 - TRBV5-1 TGCGCCAGCAGCTTCTACCAGCGACAAAGACAGGGTGAGCAGTTCTTC CASSFYQRQRQGEQFF
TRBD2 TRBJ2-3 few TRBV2 TGTGCCAGCAGCCCCGGGACTAGCGGGAGATCAGATACGCAGTATTTT CASSPGTSGRSDTQYF
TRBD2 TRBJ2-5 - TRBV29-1 TGCAGCGGACTACTAGCGGCCTACCAAGAGACCCAGTACTTC CSGLLAAYQETQYF
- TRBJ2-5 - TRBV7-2 TGTGCCAGCAGCCCAACGACTGGAGGACAAGAGACCCAGTACTTC CASSPTTGGQETQYF
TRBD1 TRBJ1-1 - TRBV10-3 TGTGCCATCAGTCGACAGGGCAGGAACACTGAAGCTTTCTTT CAISRQGRNTEAFF
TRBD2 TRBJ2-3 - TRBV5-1 TGCGCCAGCAGCCCTAGCGGGAGGGAGAAAGATACGCAGTATTTT CASSPSGREKDTQYF
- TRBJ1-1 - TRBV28 TGTGCCAGCAGTTTGACTACAGGGCTCATGAACACTGAAGCTTTCTTT CASSLTTGLMNTEAFF
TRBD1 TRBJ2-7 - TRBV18 TGTGCCAGCTCACCACCGCCGGGACAGGACTACGAGCAGTACTTC CASSPPPGQDYEQYF
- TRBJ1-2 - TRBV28 TGTGCCAGCAGTTCCGACAGGATCTATGGCTACACCTTC CASSSDRIYGYTF
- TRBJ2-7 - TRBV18 TGTGCCAGCTCACCACCCCCCGGGTACGAGCAGTACTTC CASSPPPGYEQYF
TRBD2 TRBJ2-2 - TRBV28 TGTGCCAGCAGCCAGGGAGGGTACACCGGGGAGCTGTTTTTT CASSQGGYTGELFF
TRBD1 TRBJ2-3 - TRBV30 TGTGCCTCAACAGGGGGAAACCCTAACACAGATACGCAGTATTTT CASTGGNPNTDTQYF
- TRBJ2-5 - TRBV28 TGTGCCAGCAGATCGCAGGGGGAGACCCAGTACTTC CASRSQGETQYF